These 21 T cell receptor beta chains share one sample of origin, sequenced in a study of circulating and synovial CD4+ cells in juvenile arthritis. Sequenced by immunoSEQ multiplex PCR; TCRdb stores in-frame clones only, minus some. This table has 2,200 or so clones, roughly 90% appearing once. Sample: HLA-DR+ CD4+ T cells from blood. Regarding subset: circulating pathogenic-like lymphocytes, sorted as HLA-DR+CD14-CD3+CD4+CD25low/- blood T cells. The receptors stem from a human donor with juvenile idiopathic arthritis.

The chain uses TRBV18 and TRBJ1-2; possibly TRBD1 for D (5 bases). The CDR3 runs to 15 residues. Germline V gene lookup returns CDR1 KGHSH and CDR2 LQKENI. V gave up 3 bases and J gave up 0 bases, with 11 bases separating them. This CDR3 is CASSPSRAANYGYTF. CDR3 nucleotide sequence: TGTGCCAGCTCACCCTCCAGGGCAGCTAACTATGGCTACACCTTC.

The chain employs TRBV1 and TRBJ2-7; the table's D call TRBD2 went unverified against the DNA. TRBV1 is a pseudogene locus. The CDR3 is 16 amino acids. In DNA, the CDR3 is TGCACCAGCAGCCAAGATCTTGACGGGAATCGGTCCGGGCAGTACTTC. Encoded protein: CTSSQDLDGNRSGQYF.

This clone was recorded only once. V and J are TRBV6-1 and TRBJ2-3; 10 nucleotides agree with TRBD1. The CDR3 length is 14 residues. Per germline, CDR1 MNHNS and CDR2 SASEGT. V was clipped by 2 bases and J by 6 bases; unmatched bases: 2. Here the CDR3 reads CASSERTGGDTQYF. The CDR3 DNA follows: TGTGCCAGCAGTGAAAGGACAGGGGGGGATACGCAGTATTTT.

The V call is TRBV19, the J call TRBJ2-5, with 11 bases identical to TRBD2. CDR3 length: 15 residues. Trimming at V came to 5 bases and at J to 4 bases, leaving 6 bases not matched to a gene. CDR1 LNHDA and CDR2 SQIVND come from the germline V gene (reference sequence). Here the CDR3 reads CASSRLAGGGETQYF. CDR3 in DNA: TGTGCCAGTAGTCGGCTAGCGGGGGGAGGAGAGACCCAGTACTTC.

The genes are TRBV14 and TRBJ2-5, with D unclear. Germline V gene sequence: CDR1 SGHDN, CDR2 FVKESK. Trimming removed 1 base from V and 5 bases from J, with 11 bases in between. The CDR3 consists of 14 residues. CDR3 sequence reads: CASSQGARSETQYF. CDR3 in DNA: TGTGCCAGCAGCCAAGGCGCTAGATCGGAGACCCAGTACTTC.

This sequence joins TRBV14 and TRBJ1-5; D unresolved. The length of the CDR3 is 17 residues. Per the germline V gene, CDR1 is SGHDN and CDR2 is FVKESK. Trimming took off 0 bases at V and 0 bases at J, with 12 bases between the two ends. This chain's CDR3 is CASSQDSEGGSNQPQHF. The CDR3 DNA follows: TGTGCCAGCAGCCAAGACTCAGAGGGCGGTAGCAATCAGCCCCAGCATTTT.

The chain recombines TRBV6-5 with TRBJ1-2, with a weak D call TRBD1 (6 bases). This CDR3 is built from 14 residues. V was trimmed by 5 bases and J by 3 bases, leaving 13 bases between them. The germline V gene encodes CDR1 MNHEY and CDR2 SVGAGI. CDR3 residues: CASSADSRYYGYTF. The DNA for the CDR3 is TGTGCCAGCAGTGCGGACAGCCGGTACTATGGCTACACCTTC.

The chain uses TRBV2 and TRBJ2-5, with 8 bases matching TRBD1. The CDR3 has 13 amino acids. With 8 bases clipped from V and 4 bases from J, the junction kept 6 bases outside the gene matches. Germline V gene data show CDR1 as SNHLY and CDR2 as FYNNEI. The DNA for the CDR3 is TGTGCCAGCGGGACAGGAGGGAGAGAGACCCAGTACTTC. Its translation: CASGTGGRETQYF.

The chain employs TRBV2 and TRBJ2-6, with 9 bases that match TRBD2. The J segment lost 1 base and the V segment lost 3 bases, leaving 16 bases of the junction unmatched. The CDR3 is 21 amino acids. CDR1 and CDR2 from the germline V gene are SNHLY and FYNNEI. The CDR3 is CASSDALGLAKIYSGANVLTF. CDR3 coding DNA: TGTGCCAGCAGTGACGCTTTAGGACTAGCGAAGATCTATTCTGGGGCCAACGTCCTGACTTTC.

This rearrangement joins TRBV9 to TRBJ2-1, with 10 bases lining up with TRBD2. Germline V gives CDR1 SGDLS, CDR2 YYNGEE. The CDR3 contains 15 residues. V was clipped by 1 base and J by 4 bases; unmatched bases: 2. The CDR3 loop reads CASSVSGGDYNEQFF. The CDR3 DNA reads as TGTGCCAGCAGCGTAAGCGGGGGGGATTACAATGAGCAGTTCTTC.

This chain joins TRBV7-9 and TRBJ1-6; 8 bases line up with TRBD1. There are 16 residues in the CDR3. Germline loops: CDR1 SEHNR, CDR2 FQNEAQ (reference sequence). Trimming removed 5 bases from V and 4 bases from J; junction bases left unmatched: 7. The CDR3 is CASSARTGIYNSPLHF. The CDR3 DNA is TGTGCCAGCAGCGCCAGGACAGGGATTTATAATTCACCCCTCCACTTT.

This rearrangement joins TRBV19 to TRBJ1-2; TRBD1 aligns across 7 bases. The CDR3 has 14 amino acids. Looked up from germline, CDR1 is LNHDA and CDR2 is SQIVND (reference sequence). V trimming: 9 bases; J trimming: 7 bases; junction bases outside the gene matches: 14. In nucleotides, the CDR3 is TGTGCCAGCGGGAAGACAGGGAGTCCAGGTGGCTACACCTTC. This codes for CASGKTGSPGGYTF.

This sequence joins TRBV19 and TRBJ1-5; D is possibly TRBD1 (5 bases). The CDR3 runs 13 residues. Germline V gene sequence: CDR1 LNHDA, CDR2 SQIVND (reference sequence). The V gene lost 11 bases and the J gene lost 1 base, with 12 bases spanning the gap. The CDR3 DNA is TGTGCCGGCGGACATAAGAGCAATCAGCCCCAGCATTTT. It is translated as CAGGHKSNQPQHF. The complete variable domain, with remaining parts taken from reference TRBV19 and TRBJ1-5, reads DGGITQSPKYLFRKEGQNVTLSCEQNLNHDAMYWYRQDPGQGLRLIYYSQIVNDFQKGDIAEGYSVSREKKESFPLTVTSAQKNPTAFYLCAGGHKSNQPQHFGDGTRLSIL.

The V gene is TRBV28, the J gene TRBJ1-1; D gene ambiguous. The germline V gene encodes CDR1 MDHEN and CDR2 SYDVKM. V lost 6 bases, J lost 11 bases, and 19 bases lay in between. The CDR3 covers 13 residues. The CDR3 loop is CASSPDNGRVAFF. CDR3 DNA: TGTGCCAGCAGCCCCGATAACGGGAGGGTGGCTTTCTTT.

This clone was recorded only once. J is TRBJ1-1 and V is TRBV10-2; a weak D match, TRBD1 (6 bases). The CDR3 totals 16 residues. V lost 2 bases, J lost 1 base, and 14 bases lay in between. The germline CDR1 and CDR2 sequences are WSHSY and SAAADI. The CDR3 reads CASSERGALGNTEAFF. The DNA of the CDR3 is TGCGCCAGCAGTGAGCGGGGGGCCTTGGGGAACACTGAAGCTTTCTTT.

CDR3 loop: CASSIDRGHQNGYTF. The DNA of the CDR3 is TGTGCCAGCAGCATCGACAGGGGGCATCAGAATGGCTACACCTTC. The chain combines TRBV11-1 with TRBJ1-2, with 10 bases matching TRBD1. Germline V gene data show CDR1 as SGHAT and CDR2 as FQDESV (reference sequence). The length of the CDR3 is 15 residues. Losses at the gene ends were 5 bases for V and 6 bases for J; bases not matched to a gene: 9.

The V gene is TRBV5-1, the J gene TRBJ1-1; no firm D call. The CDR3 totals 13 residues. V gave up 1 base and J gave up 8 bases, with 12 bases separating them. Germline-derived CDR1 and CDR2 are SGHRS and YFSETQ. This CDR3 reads CASSLTQTAEAFF. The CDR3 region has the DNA TGCGCCAGCAGCTTGACTCAAACAGCCGAAGCTTTCTTT.

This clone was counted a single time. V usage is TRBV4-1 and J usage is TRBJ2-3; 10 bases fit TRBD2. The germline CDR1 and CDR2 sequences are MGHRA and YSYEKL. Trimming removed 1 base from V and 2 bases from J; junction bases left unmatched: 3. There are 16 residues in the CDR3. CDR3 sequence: CASSQGGLAYTDTQYF. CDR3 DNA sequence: TGCGCCAGCAGCCAAGGGGGACTAGCGTACACAGATACGCAGTATTTT.

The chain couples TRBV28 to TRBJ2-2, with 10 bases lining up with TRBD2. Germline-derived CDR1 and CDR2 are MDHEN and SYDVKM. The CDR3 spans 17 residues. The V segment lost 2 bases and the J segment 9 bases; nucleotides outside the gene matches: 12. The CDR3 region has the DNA TGTGCCAGCAGTTTAAGGCTAGCGGGAGTGGTCGTCCGGGAGCTGTTTTTT. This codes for CASSLRLAGVVVRELFF.

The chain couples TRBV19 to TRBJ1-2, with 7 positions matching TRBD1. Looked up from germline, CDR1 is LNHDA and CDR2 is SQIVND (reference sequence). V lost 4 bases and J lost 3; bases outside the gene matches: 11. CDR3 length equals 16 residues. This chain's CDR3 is CASSNRGTLIHYGYTF. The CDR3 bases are TGTGCCAGTAGTAACAGGGGAACACTAATTCACTATGGCTACACCTTC.

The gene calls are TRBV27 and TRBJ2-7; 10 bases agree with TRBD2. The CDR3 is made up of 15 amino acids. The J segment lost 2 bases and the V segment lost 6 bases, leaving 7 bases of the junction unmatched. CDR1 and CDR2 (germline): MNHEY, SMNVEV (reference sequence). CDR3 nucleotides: TGTGCCAGCAGCCTTAAAGCGGGGGGGGCCTACGAGCAGTACTTC. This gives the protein CASSLKAGGAYEQYF.